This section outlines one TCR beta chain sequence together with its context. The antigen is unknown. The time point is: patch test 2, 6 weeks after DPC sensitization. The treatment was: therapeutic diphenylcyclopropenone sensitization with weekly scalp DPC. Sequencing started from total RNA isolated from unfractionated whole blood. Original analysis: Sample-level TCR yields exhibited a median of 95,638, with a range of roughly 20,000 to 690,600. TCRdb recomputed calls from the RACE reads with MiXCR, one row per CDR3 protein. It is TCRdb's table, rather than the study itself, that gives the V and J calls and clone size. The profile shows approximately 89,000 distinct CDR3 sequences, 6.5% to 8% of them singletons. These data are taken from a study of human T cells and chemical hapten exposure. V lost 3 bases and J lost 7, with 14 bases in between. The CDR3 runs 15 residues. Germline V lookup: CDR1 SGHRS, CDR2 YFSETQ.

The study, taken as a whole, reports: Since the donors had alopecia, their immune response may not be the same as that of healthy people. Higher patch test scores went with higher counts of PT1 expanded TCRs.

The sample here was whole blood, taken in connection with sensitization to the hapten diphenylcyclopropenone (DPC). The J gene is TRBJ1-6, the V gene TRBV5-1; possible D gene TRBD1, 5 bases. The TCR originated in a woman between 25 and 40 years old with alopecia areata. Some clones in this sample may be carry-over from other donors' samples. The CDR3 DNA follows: TGCGCCAGCAGCTCCACGGGACCGAGAAATTCACCCCTCCACTTT. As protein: CASSSTGPRNSPLHF.